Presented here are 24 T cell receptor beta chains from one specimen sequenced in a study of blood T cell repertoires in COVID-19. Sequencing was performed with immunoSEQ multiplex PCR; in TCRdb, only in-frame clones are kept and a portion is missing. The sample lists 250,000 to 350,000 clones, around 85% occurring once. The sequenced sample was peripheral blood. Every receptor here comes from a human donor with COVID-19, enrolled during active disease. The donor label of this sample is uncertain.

The CDR3 DNA reads as TGTGCCAGTGCCGGGACAGGGGGCAGCGAGCAGTACTTC. It encodes CASAGTGGSEQYF. The chain is built from TRBV19 and TRBJ2-7; 12 bases map to TRBD1. This CDR3 comprises 13 residues. The J segment lost 6 bases and the V segment lost 8 bases, leaving 5 bases of the junction unmatched. In germline, CDR1 is LNHDA, CDR2 SQIVND (reference sequence).

In DNA form, the CDR3 reads TGTGCCAGCAGCTTAGGAGGGGCCCCTCAGCCCCAGCATTTT. Its protein is CASSLGGAPQPQHF. The chain combines TRBV13 with TRBJ1-5; a weak D match, TRBD1 (5 bases). This CDR3 region has 14 residues. V lost 0 bases to trimming and J lost 6 bases, with 9 bases between them. The germline V gene encodes CDR1 PRHDT and CDR2 FYEKMQ (reference sequence).

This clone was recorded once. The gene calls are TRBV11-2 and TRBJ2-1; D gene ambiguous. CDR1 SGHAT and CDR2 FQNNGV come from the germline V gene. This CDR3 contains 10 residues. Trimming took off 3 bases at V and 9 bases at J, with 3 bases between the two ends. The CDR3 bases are TGTGCCAGCAGCTTGAGTGAGCAGTTCTTC. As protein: CASSLSEQFF.

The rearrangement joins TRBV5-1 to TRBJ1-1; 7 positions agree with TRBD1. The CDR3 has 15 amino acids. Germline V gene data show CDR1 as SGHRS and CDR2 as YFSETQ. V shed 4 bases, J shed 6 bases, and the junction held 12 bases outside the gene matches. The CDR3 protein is CASSLQTGIGSEAFF. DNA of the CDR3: TGCGCCAGCAGCCTCCAGACAGGGATCGGCTCTGAAGCTTTCTTT.

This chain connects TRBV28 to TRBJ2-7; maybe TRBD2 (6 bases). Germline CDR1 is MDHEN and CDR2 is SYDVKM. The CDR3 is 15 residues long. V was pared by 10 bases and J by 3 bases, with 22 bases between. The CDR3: CATGGSSHTLYEQYF. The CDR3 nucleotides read TGTGCCACCGGAGGGTCGAGCCATACCCTCTACGAGCAGTACTTC.

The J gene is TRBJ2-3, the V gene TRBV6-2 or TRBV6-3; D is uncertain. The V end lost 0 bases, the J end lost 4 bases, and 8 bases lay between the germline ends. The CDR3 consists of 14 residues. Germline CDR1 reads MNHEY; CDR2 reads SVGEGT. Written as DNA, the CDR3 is TGTGCCAGCAGTTACTCGGTAGAGGCAGATACGCAGTATTTT. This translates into CASSYSVEADTQYF.

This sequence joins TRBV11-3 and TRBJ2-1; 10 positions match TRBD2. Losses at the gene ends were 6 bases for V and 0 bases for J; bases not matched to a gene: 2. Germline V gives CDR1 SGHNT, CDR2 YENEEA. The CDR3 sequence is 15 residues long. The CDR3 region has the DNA TGTGCCAGCAGGCCTAGCGGGAGCTCCTACAATGAGCAGTTCTTC. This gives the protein CASRPSGSSYNEQFF. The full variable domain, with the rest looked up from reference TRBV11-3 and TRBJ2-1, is EAGVVQSPRYKIIEKKQPVAFWCNPISGHNTLYWYLQNLGQGPELLIRYENEEAVDDSQLPKDRFSAERLKGVDSTLKIQPAELGDSAVYLCASRPSGSSYNEQFFGPGTRLTVL.

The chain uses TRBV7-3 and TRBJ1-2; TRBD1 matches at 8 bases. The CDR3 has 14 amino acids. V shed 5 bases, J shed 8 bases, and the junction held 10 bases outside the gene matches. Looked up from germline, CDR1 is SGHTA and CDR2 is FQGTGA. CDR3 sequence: CASSAPTGVGGYTF. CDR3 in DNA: TGTGCCAGCAGCGCCCCGACAGGGGTGGGCGGCTACACCTTC.

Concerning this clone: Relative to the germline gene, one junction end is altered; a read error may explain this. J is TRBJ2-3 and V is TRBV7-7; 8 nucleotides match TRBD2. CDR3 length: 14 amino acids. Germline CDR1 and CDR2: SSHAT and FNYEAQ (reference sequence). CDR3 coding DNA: TGTGCTAGCAGCTCCCGGGGCGGGAGGGATACGCAGTATTTT. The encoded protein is CASSSRGGRDTQYF.

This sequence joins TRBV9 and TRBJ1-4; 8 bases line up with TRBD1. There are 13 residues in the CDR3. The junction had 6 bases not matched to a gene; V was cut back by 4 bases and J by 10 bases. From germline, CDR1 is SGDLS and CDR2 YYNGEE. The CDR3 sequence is CASSPLTGGKLFF. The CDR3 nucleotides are TGTGCCAGCAGCCCCCTTACAGGGGGAAAACTGTTTTTT.

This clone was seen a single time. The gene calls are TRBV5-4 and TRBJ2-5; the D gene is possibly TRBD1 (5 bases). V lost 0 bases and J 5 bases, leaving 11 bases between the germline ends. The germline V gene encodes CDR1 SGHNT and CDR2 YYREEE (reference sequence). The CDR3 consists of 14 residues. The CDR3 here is CASSLAAGMETQYF. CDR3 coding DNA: TGTGCCAGCAGCTTGGCCGCAGGGATGGAGACCCAGTACTTC.

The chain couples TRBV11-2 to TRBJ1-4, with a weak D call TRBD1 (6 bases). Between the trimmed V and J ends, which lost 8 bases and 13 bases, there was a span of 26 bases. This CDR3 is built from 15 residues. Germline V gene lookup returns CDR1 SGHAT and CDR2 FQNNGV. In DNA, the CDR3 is TGTGCCAGCTCCCCCGCCGGGGGCGGGGGTACAGGACTGTTTTTT. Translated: CASSPAGGGGTGLFF.

CDR3 sequence reads: CASSPLEALLETQYF. CDR3 nucleotide sequence: TGTGCCAGCTCACCCCTTGAGGCACTTCTAGAGACCCAGTACTTC. The gene calls are TRBV18 and TRBJ2-5, with D uncertain. This CDR3 comprises 15 residues. Germline lookup yields CDR1 KGHSH and CDR2 LQKENI. Trimming left V 3 bases short and J 4 bases short, with 15 bases between.

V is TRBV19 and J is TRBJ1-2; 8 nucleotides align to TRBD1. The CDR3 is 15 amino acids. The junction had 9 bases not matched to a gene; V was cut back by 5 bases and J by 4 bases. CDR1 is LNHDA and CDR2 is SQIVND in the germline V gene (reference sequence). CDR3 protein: CASSSPGQASYGYTF. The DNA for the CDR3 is TGTGCCAGTAGTTCACCGGGACAGGCATCCTATGGCTACACCTTC.

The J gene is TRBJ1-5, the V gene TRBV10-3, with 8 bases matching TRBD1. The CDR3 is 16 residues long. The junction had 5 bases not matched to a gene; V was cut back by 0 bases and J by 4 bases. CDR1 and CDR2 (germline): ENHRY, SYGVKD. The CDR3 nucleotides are TGTGCCATCAGTGAGTCAGCACAGGGGGGGAATCAGCCCCAGCATTTT. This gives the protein CAISESAQGGNQPQHF.

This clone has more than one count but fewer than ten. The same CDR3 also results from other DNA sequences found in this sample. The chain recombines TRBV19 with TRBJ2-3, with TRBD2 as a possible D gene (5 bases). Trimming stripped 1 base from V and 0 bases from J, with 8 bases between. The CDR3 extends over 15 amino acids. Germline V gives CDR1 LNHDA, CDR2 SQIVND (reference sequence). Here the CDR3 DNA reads TGTGCCAGTAGTATAGCCGGCGGGAGCACAGATACGCAGTATTTT. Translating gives CASSIAGGSTDTQYF.

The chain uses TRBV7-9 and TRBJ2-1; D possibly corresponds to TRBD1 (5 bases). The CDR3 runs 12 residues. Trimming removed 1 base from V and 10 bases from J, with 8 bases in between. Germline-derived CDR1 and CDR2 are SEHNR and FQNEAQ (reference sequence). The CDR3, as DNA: TGTGCCAGCAGCTTAGAAACAGGAGAGCAGTTCTTC. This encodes CASSLETGEQFF.

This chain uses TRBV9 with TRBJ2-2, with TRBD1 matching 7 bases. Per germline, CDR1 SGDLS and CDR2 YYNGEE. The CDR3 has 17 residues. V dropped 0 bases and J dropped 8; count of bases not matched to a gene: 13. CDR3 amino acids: CASSVALTGMVLGELFF. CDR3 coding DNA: TGTGCCAGCAGCGTAGCCCTGACAGGGATGGTGTTGGGGGAGCTGTTTTTT. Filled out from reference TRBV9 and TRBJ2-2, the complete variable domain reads DSGVTQTPKHLITATGQRVTLRCSPRSGDLSVYWYQQSLDQGLQFLIQYYNGEERAKGNILERFSAQQFPDLHSELNLSSLELGDSALYFCASSVALTGMVLGELFFGEGSRLTVL.

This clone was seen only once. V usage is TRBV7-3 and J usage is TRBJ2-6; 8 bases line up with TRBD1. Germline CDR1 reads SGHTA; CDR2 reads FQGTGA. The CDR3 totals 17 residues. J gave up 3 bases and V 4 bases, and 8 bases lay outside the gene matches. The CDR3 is CASSSRAGGDGANVLTF. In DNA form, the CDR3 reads TGTGCCAGCAGCTCCCGGGCAGGGGGCGATGGGGCCAACGTCCTGACTTTC. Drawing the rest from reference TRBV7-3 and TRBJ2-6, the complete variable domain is GAGVSQTPSNKVTEKGKYVELRCDPISGHTALYWYRQSLGQGPEFLIYFQGTGAADDSGLPNDRFFAVRPEGSVSTLKIQRTERGDSAVYLCASSSRAGGDGANVLTFGAGSRLTVL.

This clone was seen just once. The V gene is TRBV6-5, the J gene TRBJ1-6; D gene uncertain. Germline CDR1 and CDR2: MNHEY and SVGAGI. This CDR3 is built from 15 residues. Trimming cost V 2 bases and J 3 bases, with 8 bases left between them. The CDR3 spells CASSYAGIYNSPLHF. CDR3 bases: TGTGCCAGCAGTTACGCGGGTATCTATAATTCACCCCTCCACTTT.

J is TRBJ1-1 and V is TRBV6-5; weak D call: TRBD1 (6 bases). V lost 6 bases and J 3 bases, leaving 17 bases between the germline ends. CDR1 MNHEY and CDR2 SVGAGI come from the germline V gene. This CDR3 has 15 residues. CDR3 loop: CASSDPMDSYTEAFF. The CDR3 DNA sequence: TGTGCCAGCAGCGACCCTATGGACAGTTACACTGAAGCTTTCTTT.

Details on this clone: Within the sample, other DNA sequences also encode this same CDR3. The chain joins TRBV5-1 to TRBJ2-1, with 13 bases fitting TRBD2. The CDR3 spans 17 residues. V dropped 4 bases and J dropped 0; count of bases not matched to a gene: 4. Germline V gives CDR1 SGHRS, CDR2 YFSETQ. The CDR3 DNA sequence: TGCGCCAGCAGCCCTCGACTAGCGGGAGGCTCCTACAATGAGCAGTTCTTC. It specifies CASSPRLAGGSYNEQFF. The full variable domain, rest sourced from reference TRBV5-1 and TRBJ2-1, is KAGVTQTPRYLIKTRGQQVTLSCSPISGHRSVSWYQQTPGQGLQFLFEYFSETQRNKGNFPGRFSGRQFSNSRSEMNVSTLELGDSALYLCASSPRLAGGSYNEQFFGPGTRLTVL.

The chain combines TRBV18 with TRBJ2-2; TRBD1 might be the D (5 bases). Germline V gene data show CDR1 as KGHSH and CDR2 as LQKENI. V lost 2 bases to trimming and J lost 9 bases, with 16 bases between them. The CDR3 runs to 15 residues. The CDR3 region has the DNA TGTGCCAGCTCACCAAACTTAGTTCCAGGGCGGGAGCTGTTTTTT. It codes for CASSPNLVPGRELFF.

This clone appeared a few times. The CDR3 loop reads CASSIGGPYGYTF. The CDR3 bases are TGTGCCAGCAGCATAGGGGGGCCCTATGGCTACACCTTC. The chain joins TRBV7-9 to TRBJ1-2, with D maybe TRBD1 (6 bases). The CDR3 is made up of 13 amino acids. Trimming took 5 bases from V and 4 from J, leaving 11 bases between them. CDR1 and CDR2 from the germline V gene are SEHNR and FQNEAQ (reference sequence).